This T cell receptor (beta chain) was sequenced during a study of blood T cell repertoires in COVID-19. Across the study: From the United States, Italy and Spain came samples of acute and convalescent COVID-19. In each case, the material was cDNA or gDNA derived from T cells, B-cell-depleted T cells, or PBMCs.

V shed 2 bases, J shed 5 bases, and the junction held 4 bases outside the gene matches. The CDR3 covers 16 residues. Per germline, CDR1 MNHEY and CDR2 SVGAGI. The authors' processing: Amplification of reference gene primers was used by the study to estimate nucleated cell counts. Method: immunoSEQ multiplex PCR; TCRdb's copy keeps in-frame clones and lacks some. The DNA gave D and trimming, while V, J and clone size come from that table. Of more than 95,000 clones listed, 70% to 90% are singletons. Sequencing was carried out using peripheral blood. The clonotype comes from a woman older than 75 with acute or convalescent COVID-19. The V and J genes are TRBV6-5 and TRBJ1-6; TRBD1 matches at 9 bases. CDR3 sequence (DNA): TGTGCCAGCAGTTACCACACAGGGGGCAATAATTCACCCCTCCACTTT. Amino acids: CASSYHTGGNNSPLHF.